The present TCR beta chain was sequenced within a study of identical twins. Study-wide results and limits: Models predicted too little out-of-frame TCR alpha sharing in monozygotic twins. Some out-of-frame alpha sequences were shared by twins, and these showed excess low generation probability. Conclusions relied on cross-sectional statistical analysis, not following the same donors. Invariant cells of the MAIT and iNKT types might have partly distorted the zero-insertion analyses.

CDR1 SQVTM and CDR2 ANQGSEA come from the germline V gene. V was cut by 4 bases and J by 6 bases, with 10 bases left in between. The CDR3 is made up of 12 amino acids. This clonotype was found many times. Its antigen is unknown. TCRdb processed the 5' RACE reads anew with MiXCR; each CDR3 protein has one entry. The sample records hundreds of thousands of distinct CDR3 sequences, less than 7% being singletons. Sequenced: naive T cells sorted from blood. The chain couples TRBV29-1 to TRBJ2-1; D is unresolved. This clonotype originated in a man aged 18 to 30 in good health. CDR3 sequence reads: CSVGPGGNEQFF. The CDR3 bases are TGCAGCGTTGGGCCGGGTGGCAATGAGCAGTTCTTC.